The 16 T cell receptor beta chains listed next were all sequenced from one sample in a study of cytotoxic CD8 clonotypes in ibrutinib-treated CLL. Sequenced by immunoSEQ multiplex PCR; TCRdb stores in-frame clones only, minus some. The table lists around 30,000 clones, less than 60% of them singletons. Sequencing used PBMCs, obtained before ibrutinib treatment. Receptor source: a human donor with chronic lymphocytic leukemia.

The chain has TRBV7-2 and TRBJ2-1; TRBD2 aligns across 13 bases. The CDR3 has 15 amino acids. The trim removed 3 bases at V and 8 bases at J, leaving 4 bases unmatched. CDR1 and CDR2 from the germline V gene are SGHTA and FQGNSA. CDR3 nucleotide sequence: TGTGCCAGCAGCTTTACTAGCGGGGGGGCTTATGAGCAGTTCTTC. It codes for CASSFTSGGAYEQFF.

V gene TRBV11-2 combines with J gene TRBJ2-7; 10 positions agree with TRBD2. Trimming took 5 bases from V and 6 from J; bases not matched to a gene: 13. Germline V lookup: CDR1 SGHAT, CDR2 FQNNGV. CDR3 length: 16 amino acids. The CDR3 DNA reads TGTGCCAGCAGCCCCGTTCCTCTAGCGGGAGTAGGCGAGCAGTACTTC. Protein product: CASSPVPLAGVGEQYF.

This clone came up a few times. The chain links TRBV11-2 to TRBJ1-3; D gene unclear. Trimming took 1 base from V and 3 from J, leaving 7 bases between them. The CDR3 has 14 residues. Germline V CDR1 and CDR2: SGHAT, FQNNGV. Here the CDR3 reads CASSLVTVGNTIYF. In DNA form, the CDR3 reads TGTGCCAGCAGCTTAGTAACAGTTGGAAACACCATATATTTT.

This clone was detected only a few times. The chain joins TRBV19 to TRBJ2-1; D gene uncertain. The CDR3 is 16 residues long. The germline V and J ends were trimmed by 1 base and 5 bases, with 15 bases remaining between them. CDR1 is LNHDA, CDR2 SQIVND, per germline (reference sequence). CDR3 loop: CASSIGASPSNNEQFF. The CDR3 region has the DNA TGTGCCAGTAGTATAGGTGCCAGCCCGTCTAACAATGAGCAGTTCTTC.

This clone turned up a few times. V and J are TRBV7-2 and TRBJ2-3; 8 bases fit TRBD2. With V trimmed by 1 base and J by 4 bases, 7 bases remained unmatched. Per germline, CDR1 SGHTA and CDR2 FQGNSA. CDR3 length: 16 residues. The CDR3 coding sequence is TGTGCCAGCAGCTTAGATGGAGCGGGAGTCGCAGATACGCAGTATTTT. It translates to CASSLDGAGVADTQYF. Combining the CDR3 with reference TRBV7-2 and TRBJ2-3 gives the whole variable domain GAGVSQSPSNKVTEKGKDVELRCDPISGHTALYWYRQSLGQGLEFLIYFQGNSAPDKSGLPSDRFSAERTGGSVSTLTIQRTQQEDSAVYLCASSLDGAGVADTQYFGPGTRLTVL.

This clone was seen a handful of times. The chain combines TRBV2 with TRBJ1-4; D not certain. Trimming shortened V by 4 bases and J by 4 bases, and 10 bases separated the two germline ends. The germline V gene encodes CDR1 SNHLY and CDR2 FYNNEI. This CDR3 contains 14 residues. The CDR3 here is CASSAVFYNEKLFF. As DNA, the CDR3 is TGTGCCAGCAGTGCTGTATTTTATAATGAAAAACTGTTTTTT. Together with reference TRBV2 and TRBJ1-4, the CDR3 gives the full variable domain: EPEVTQTPSHQVTQMGQEVILRCVPISNHLYFYWYRQILGQKVEFLVSFYNNEISEKSEIFDDQFSVERPDGSNFTLKIRSTKLEDSAMYFCASSAVFYNEKLFFGSGTQLSVL.

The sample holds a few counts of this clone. This CDR3 is CASSLYQLPNTEAFF. In nucleotides, the CDR3 is TGTGCCAGCAGCCTATATCAGTTACCGAACACTGAAGCTTTCTTT. The chain recombines TRBV5-4 with TRBJ1-1; no definite D call. The CDR3 consists of 15 residues. The V and J ends lost 4 bases and 1 base respectively, with 14 bases between them. CDR1 is SGHNT and CDR2 is YYREEE in the germline V gene (reference sequence).

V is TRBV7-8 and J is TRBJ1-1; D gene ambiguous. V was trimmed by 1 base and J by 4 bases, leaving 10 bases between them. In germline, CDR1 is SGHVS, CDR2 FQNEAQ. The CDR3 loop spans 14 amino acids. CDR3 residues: CASSLGRVSTEAFF. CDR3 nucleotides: TGTGCCAGCAGCTTAGGTAGGGTTAGCACTGAAGCTTTCTTT.

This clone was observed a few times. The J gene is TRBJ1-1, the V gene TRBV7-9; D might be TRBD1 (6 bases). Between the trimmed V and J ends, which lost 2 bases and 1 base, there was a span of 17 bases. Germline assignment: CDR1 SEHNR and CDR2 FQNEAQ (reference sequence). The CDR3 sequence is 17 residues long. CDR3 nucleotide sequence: TGTGCCAGCAGCTTACTCCAGGGGCCAGACCCGAACACTGAAGCTTTCTTT. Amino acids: CASSLLQGPDPNTEAFF.

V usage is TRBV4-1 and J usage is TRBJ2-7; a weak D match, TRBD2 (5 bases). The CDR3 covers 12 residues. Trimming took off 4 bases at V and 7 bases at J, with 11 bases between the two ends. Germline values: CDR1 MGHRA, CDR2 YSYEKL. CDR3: CASSRLGGEQYF. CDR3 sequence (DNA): TGCGCCAGCAGCCGTTTAGGAGGAGAGCAGTACTTC.

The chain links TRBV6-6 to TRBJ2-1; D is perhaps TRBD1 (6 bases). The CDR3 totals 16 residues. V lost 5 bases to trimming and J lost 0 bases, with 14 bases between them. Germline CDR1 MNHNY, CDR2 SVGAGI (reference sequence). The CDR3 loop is CASSTRQVVSYNEQFF. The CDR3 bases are TGTGCCAGCAGTACAAGACAGGTCGTCTCCTACAATGAGCAGTTCTTC.

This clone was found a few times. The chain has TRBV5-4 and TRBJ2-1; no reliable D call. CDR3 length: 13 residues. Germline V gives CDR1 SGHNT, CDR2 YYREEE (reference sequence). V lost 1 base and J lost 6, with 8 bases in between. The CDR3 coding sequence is TGTGCCAGCAGCTTGCCTAGTCCCAATGAGCAGTTCTTC. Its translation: CASSLPSPNEQFF.

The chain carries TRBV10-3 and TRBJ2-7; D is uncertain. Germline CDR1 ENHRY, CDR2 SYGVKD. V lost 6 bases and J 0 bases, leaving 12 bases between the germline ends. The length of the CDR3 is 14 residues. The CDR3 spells CAIRPDTTSYEQYF. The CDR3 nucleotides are TGTGCCATCAGACCCGACACAACCTCCTACGAGCAGTACTTC.

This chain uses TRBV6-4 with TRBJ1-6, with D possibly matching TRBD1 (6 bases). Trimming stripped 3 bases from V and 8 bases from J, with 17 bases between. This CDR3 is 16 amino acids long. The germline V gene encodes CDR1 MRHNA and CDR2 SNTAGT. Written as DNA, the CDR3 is TGTGCCAGCAGTGAATCTCTCGGGGGCCAGTATTCACCCCTCCACTTT. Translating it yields CASSESLGGQYSPLHF.

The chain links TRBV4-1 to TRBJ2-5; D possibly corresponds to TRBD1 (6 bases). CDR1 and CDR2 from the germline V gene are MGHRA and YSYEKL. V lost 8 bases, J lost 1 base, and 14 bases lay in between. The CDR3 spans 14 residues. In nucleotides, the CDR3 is TGCGCCAGCTCAGGGGCCACTACCCAAGAGACCCAGTACTTC. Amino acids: CASSGATTQETQYF.

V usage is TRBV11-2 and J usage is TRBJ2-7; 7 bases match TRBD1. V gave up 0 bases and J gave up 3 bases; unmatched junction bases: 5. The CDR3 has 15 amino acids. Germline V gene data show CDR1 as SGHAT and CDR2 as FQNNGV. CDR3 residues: CASSLDPGQHYEQYF. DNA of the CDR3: TGTGCCAGCAGCTTAGATCCGGGACAGCACTACGAGCAGTACTTC.